What follows are 14 T cell receptor beta chains derived from one specimen sequenced in a study of blood T cell repertoires in COVID-19. Here immunoSEQ multiplex PCR was the method, and the copy in TCRdb shows in-frame clones only, minus some. The data show approximately 70,000 clones, 80% to 85% seen once. Input material: peripheral blood. All receptors come from a woman aged 55-69 years with acute or convalescent COVID-19.

The chain recombines TRBV9 with TRBJ2-1; 11 bases match TRBD2. Trimming removed 1 base from V and 9 bases from J; junction bases left unmatched: 3. The CDR3 consists of 14 residues. Germline CDR1 reads SGDLS; CDR2 reads YYNGEE. CDR3 sequence: CASSVIAGGSEQFF. In nucleotides, the CDR3 is TGTGCCAGCAGCGTAATAGCGGGGGGGAGTGAGCAGTTCTTC.

This chain links TRBV24-1 with TRBJ1-2; maybe TRBD1 (6 bases). The CDR3 is 16 residues long. The germline CDR1 and CDR2 sequences are KGHDR and SFDVKD. V dropped 4 bases and J dropped 7 bases, with 21 bases sitting between them. CDR3 loop: CATSDPGQHVIGGYTF. The DNA of the CDR3 is TGTGCCACCAGTGACCCCGGACAGCACGTTATCGGTGGCTACACCTTC.

The chain couples TRBV6-5 to TRBJ1-3; 11 bases agree with TRBD1. CDR1 is MNHEY, CDR2 SVGAGI, per germline. The CDR3 runs to 15 residues. V shed 6 bases and J 7 bases; nucleotides not matched to a gene: 8. CDR3: CASRRGQGAANTIYF. Here the CDR3 DNA reads TGTGCCAGCAGGCGTGGACAGGGGGCAGCTAACACCATATATTTT.

The chain couples TRBV5-6 to TRBJ1-2, with a tentative D call TRBD1 (5 bases). Germline-derived CDR1 and CDR2 are SGHDT and YYEEEE. This CDR3 comprises 15 residues. Trimming took off 4 bases at V and 4 bases at J, with 17 bases between the two ends. CDR3 nucleotides: TGTGCCAGCAGCCGACTGACAGACATTTCCTATGGCTACACCTTC. This encodes CASSRLTDISYGYTF.

CDR3 sequence (DNA): TGTGCCAGCTCCCTTCTGGCTTCATCCACAGATACGCAGTATTTT. Residues: CASSLLASSTDTQYF. V is TRBV18 and J is TRBJ2-3; D is unclear. The CDR3 runs 15 residues. Trimming pared 6 bases from V and 2 bases from J, leaving 15 bases between. Germline assignment: CDR1 KGHSH and CDR2 LQKENI.

The J gene is TRBJ1-2, the V gene TRBV6-5; 8 bases fit TRBD1. CDR3 length: 13 residues. The ends lost 4 bases at V and 5 bases at J; junction bases unmatched: 3. CDR1 MNHEY and CDR2 SVGAGI come from the germline V gene. In DNA, the CDR3 is TGTGCCAGCAGTTCGACAGGGGTGTATGGCTACACCTTC. Its protein is CASSSTGVYGYTF.

In its sample, this clone was seen once. The chain links TRBV4-2 to TRBJ2-4, with TRBD2 matching 8 bases. CDR3 length: 16 amino acids. Germline V lookup: CDR1 LGHNA, CDR2 YNFKEQ. The J segment lost 6 bases and the V segment lost 3 bases, leaving 10 bases of the junction unmatched. CDR3 sequence (DNA): TGTGCCAGCAGCCAGAAGGGTAGCGGGGATCCAAACATTCAGTACTTC. Translated, it gives CASSQKGSGDPNIQYF.

This clone was observed a handful of times. The DNA of the CDR3 is TGTGCCAGCAGCCCTGGCGGGCGGGGCGGCTACACCTTC. Protein: CASSPGGRGGYTF. The V call is TRBV5-6, the J call TRBJ1-2; weak D call: TRBD1 (5 bases). The ends were cut back, 4 bases at V and 8 bases at J, with 15 bases in the middle. The CDR3 sequence is 13 residues long. Germline lookup yields CDR1 SGHDT and CDR2 YYEEEE. The variable domain in full, with the rest retrieved from reference TRBV5-6 and TRBJ1-2, is DAGVTQSPTHLIKTRGQQVTLRCSPKSGHDTVSWYQQALGQGPQFIFQYYEEEERQRGNFPDRFSGHQFPNYSSELNVNALLLGDSALYLCASSPGGRGGYTFGSGTRLTVV.

V usage is TRBV19 and J usage is TRBJ1-1; D remains ambiguous. This CDR3 comprises 13 residues. Trimming removed 1 base from V and 3 bases from J, with 6 bases in between. Germline-derived CDR1 and CDR2 are LNHDA and SQIVND (reference sequence). The CDR3 coding sequence is TGTGCCAGTAGTATAGGGGCAGACACTGAAGCTTTCTTT. Its protein is CASSIGADTEAFF.

The V call is TRBV5-1, the J call TRBJ1-5; 8 bases line up with TRBD1. V gave up 3 bases and J gave up 9 bases; unmatched junction bases: 11. The V gene's germline CDR1 is SGHRS and CDR2 YFSETQ. The CDR3 runs 15 residues. The CDR3 sequence: CASSYDGQGDPPQHF. CDR3 nucleotide sequence: TGCGCCAGCAGCTACGACGGACAGGGTGACCCGCCCCAGCATTTT.

The chain carries TRBV19 and TRBJ1-1, with 8 bases aligning to TRBD1. The CDR3 extends over 12 amino acids. Germline CDR1 reads LNHDA; CDR2 reads SQIVND (reference sequence). Trimming at V came to 7 bases and at J to 6 bases, leaving 4 bases not matched to a gene. CDR3 sequence: CASTGQGAEAFF. The CDR3 nucleotides read TGTGCCAGTACCGGACAGGGTGCTGAAGCTTTCTTT.

The chain couples TRBV13 to TRBJ1-3, with D tentatively TRBD1 (6 bases). This CDR3 is 17 amino acids long. Germline loops: CDR1 PRHDT, CDR2 FYEKMQ (reference sequence). V dropped 1 base and J dropped 0 bases, with 13 bases sitting between them. CDR3 loop: CASSLVPGVHSGNTIYF. In DNA, the CDR3 is TGTGCCAGCAGCTTAGTTCCAGGGGTCCACTCTGGAAACACCATATATTTT.

V is TRBV3-1 (or the pseudogene TRBV3-2) and J is TRBJ2-7; TRBD1 agrees at 9 bases. This CDR3 contains 16 residues. Germline lookup yields CDR1 LGHDT and CDR2 YNNKEL (reference sequence). The ends lost 4 bases at V and 1 base at J; junction bases unmatched: 8. CDR3: CASSRGTGLRSYEQYF. Written as DNA, the CDR3 is TGTGCCAGCAGCCGTGGGACAGGGCTTCGGTCCTACGAGCAGTACTTC.

The rearrangement uses TRBV19 and TRBJ2-2; D perhaps matches TRBD2 (6 bases). Trimming cost V 5 bases and J 1 base, with 8 bases left between them. The CDR3 is 14 residues long. The germline gives CDR1 LNHDA, CDR2 SQIVND (reference sequence). CDR3 region: CASSSGGNTGELFF. The DNA of the CDR3 is TGTGCCAGTAGTTCCGGGGGGAACACCGGGGAGCTGTTTTTT.